Below are 9 T cell receptor beta chains sequenced from a single sample in a study of post-analysis software for immune sequencing data. Regarding the study as a whole: Controls showed lower frequencies than patients for five or six TRBV segments, and TRBV5-6, TRBV5-1 and TRBV20-1 were among these.

Their recognized antigens are unknown. Incorporated into the TCR beta cDNA libraries were unique molecular identifiers, which served to reduce PCR and sequencing biases. One entry per CDR3 protein, called by TCRdb with MiXCR from the PCR reads. The profile shows a few hundred thousand distinct CDR3 sequences, 35% to 40% of them singletons. Sequencing was carried out using blood. These receptors were obtained from a girl aged 10 to 17 with multiple sclerosis.

This clonotype turned up a few times. Possible read error: a much larger clone is one base away. V and J are TRBV4-1 and TRBJ2-7; a weak D match, TRBD2 (6 bases). Germline lookup yields CDR1 MGHRA and CDR2 YSYEKL. V gave up 3 bases and J gave up 1 base, with 16 bases separating them. The length of the CDR3 is 16 residues. CDR3 sequence reads: CASSHVAPGGSYEQYF. The CDR3 region has the DNA TGCGCCAGCAGCCACGTTGCCCCAGGAGGGTCCTACGAGCAGTACTTC.

The chain joins TRBV2 to TRBJ1-2; the D is unclear. The CDR3 is 13 amino acids. Germline CDR1 is SNHLY and CDR2 is FYNNEI. Trimming removed 5 bases at V and 4 bases at J, with 11 bases between. The CDR3 coding sequence is TGTGCCAGCAGTCTCGGGTCCCCCTATGGCTACACCTTC. Amino acids: CASSLGSPYGYTF. Full variable domain (remainder filled in from reference TRBV2 and TRBJ1-2): EPEVTQTPSHQVTQMGQEVILRCVPISNHLYFYWYRQILGQKVEFLVSFYNNEISEKSEIFDDQFSVERPDGSNFTLKIRSTKLEDSAMYFCASSLGSPYGYTFGSGTRLTVV.

Ten or more counts support this clonotype. This sequence joins TRBV7-6 and TRBJ2-1; D not certain. V was trimmed by 5 bases and J by 2 bases, leaving 13 bases between them. The CDR3 is made up of 15 amino acids. Germline assignment: CDR1 SGHVS and CDR2 FNYEAQ. CDR3 coding DNA: TGTGCCAGCAGCCTCGCGCCCCAAGCCTACAATGAGCAGTTCTTC. Translating it yields CASSLAPQAYNEQFF.

This clonotype was counted only a few times. The chain carries TRBV12-3 or TRBV12-4 and TRBJ1-5, with 7 nucleotides matching TRBD1. The CDR3 length is 17 residues. The ends lost 5 bases at V and 0 bases at J; junction bases unmatched: 10. CDR3 sequence: CASSATGTHYSNQPQHF. The CDR3, as DNA: TGTGCCAGCAGTGCGACAGGGACACACTATAGCAATCAGCCCCAGCATTTT.

This clonotype came up many times. The chain joins TRBV5-1 to TRBJ2-1; D is undetermined. The germline V gene encodes CDR1 SGHRS and CDR2 YFSETQ. Trimming stripped 0 bases from V and 2 bases from J, with 12 bases between. This CDR3 contains 16 residues. This chain's CDR3 is CASSLVLPTAYNEQFF. Here the CDR3 DNA reads TGCGCCAGCAGCTTGGTTCTGCCGACGGCCTACAATGAGCAGTTCTTC.

This clonotype occurred many times. J is TRBJ2-1 and V is TRBV15, with 8 bases that match TRBD1. The germline gives CDR1 LNHNV, CDR2 YYDKDF (reference sequence). V was pared by 3 bases and J by 9 bases, with 10 bases of the junction left unmatched. The CDR3 is made up of 15 amino acids. The CDR3 sequence is CATSRTGALRTEQFF. The CDR3 region has the DNA TGTGCCACCAGCAGGACAGGGGCCCTCCGCACTGAGCAGTTCTTC.

The sample holds many counts of this clonotype. The rearrangement joins TRBV25-1 to TRBJ2-5, with 7 bases lining up with TRBD2. The CDR3 consists of 13 residues. From germline, CDR1 is MGHDK and CDR2 SYGVNS. V trimming: 5 bases; J trimming: 5 bases; junction bases outside the gene matches: 5. The CDR3 DNA is TGTGCCAGCAGTAACGGGAGGCTCGAGACCCAGTACTTC. Residues: CASSNGRLETQYF.

For this clonotype: One end of the junction varies from germline; a read error may be responsible. The V and J genes are TRBV20-1 and TRBJ2-1; TRBD2 is a possible D gene (5 bases). Germline lookup yields CDR1 DFQATT and CDR2 SNEGSKA (reference sequence). The CDR3 sequence is 15 residues long. In DNA form, the CDR3 reads TGCAGCGCTAGAGATTTACGGGGCTCCTACAATGAGCAGTTCTTC. It translates to CSARDLRGSYNEQFF.

This clonotype showed up just a few times. The rearrangement joins TRBV3-1 to TRBJ2-5; TRBD1 is a possible D gene (6 bases). The germline gives CDR1 LGHDT, CDR2 YNNKEL (reference sequence). Trimming left V 8 bases short and J 4 bases short, with 14 bases between. The CDR3 length is 13 residues. The CDR3 protein is CASVRTGRETQYF. Written as DNA, the CDR3 is TGTGCCAGCGTGCGAACAGGGAGAGAGACCCAGTACTTC.